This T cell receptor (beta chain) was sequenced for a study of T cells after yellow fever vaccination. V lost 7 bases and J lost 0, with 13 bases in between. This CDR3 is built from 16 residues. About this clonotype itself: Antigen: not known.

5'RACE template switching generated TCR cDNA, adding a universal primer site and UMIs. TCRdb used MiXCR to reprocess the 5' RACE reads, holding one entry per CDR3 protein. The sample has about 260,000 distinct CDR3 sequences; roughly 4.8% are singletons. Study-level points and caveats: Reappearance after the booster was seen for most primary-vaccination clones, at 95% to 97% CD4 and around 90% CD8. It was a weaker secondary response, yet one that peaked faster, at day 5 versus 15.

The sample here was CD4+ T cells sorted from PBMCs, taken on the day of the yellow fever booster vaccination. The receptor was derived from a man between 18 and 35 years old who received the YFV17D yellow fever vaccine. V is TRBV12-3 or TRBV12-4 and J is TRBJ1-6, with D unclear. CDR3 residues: CASTSGSSSYNSPLHF. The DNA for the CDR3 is TGTGCCAGCACCTCCGGTAGCAGCTCCTATAATTCACCCCTCCACTTT.